This T cell receptor (beta chain) stems from a study of shared clonotypes between healthy human individuals. Study-wide results and limits: Sequencing depth was expected to affect clonotype sharing among donors.

Germline CDR1 SGDLS, CDR2 YYNGEE. The CDR3 has 14 amino acids. With 1 base removed from V and 4 bases from J, the gap between germline ends came to 12 bases. Data came from immunoSEQ multiplex PCR; TCRdb stores just in-frame clones and leaves some out. Among some 240,000 clones listed, 50% to 80% were seen once. Turning to this clone: Its antigen is unidentified.

This sequence joins TRBV9 and TRBJ2-7; a weak D match, TRBD1 (5 bases). This TCR was recovered from a man younger than 40 in good health. The specimen sequenced was memory CD4+ T cells sorted from blood. Subset of the sample: CD45RA-negative fraction. The CDR3 bases are TGTGCCAGCAGCGTAAGGGCAGGGCGGTACGAGCAGTACTTC. Translation gives CASSVRAGRYEQYF.